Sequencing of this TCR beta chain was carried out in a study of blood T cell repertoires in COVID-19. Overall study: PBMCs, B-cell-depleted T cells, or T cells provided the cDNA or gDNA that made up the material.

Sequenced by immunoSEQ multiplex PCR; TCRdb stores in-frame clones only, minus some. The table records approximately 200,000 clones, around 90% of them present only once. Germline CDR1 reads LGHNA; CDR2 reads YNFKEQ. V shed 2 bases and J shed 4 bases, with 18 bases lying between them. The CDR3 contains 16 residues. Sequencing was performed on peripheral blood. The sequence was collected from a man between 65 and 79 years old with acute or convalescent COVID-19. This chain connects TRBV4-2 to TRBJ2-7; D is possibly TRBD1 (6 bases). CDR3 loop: CASSQPGGWGRYEQYF. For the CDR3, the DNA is TGTGCCAGCAGCCAACCCGGAGGTTGGGGGCGTTACGAGCAGTACTTC.